One and the same sample provided the 25 T cell receptor beta chains below, sequenced in a study of cytomegalovirus exposure and HLA in healthy donors. PCR used 60 Vbeta primers and 13 Jbeta primers. Libraries were prepared by immunoSEQ multiplex PCR; TCRdb keeps only in-frame clonotypes and omits some of them. The sample includes 60,000 to 90,000 clones. The sample comprised PBMCs. Every receptor here comes from a woman in her 40s in good health and CMV-seropositive.

The chain carries TRBV5-1 and TRBJ2-7, with D possibly TRBD1 on 8 matching bases. V gave up 0 bases and J gave up 3 bases, with 16 bases separating them. Germline CDR1 reads SGHRS; CDR2 reads YFSETQ. CDR3 length equals 16 residues. CDR3 amino acids: CASSLDLTGGGYEQYF. In DNA, the CDR3 is TGCGCCAGCAGCTTGGATCTTACAGGGGGGGGCTACGAGCAGTACTTC.

The CDR3 sequence: CASHITRFRTSGNFNEQFF. DNA for the CDR3: TGTGCCAGCCATATCACCCGTTTTCGGACTAGCGGGAACTTCAATGAGCAGTTCTTC. The genes are TRBV28 and TRBJ2-1; 12 positions match TRBD2. Germline CDR1 and CDR2: MDHEN and SYDVKM. The CDR3 is 19 amino acids. V was pared by 8 bases and J by 6 bases, with 20 bases of the junction left unmatched.

The chain employs TRBV18 and TRBJ2-3; D call uncertain. The CDR3 consists of 14 residues. Germline V CDR1 and CDR2: KGHSH, LQKENI. Trimming shortened V by 0 bases and J by 5 bases, and 9 bases separated the two germline ends. CDR3: CASSPPARQDTQYF. The DNA for the CDR3 is TGTGCCAGCTCACCACCGGCCCGACAAGATACGCAGTATTTT. The full variable domain, in which reference TRBV18 and TRBJ2-3 provide the parts outside the CDR3, is NAGVMQNPRHLVRRRGQEARLRCSPMKGHSHVYWYRQLPEEGLKFMVYLQKENIIDESGMPKERFSAEFPKEGPSILRIQQVVRGDSAAYFCASSPPARQDTQYFGPGTRLTVL.

The J gene is TRBJ1-4, the V gene TRBV7-2, with D uncertain. Trimming pared 1 base from V and 10 bases from J, leaving 13 bases between. This CDR3 region has 14 residues. Germline lookup yields CDR1 SGHTA and CDR2 FQGNSA. CDR3 in DNA: TGTGCCAGCAGCTTAGGAAGGATAGAGGGAAAACTGTTTTTT. Protein sequence: CASSLGRIEGKLFF.

The chain combines TRBV5-4 with TRBJ2-7; 8 bases fit TRBD2. J gave up 6 bases and V 4 bases, and 9 bases lay outside the gene matches. This CDR3 contains 14 residues. CDR1 is SGHNT and CDR2 is YYREEE in the germline V gene (reference sequence). The CDR3 DNA reads TGTGCCAGCAGCACTAGCGGAACAATACGCGAGCAGTACTTC. Its translation is CASSTSGTIREQYF.

The rearrangement links TRBV25-1 to TRBJ1-1; no reliable D call. This CDR3 is built from 14 residues. CDR1 is MGHDK, CDR2 SYGVNS, per germline. Between the trimmed V and J ends, which lost 8 bases and 2 bases, there was a span of 15 bases. Here the CDR3 reads CASGPSGSNTEAFF. The DNA for the CDR3 is TGTGCCAGCGGCCCTTCGGGAAGTAACACTGAAGCTTTCTTT.

The V and J genes are TRBV11-2 and TRBJ2-7; 9 bases are a match to TRBD1. This CDR3 spans 15 amino acids. Trimming cost V 6 bases and J 0 bases; bases outside gene matches: 6. Germline CDR1 reads SGHAT; CDR2 reads FQNNGV. CDR3 nucleotides: TGTGCCAGCAGAAGACCGGGACAGGGCTCCTACGAGCAGTACTTC. This encodes CASRRPGQGSYEQYF.

In DNA form, the CDR3 reads TGCGCCAGCAGCCTTAGGGGACAGGGGGACCACTACGAGCAGTACTTC. Its protein product is CASSLRGQGDHYEQYF. The chain carries TRBV5-1 and TRBJ2-7; 11 bases agree with TRBD1. The germline CDR1 and CDR2 sequences are SGHRS and YFSETQ. The CDR3 spans 16 residues. After removal of 4 bases from V and 3 bases from J, the junction contained 9 bases not matched to a gene. Filled out from reference TRBV5-1 and TRBJ2-7, the complete variable domain reads KAGVTQTPRYLIKTRGQQVTLSCSPISGHRSVSWYQQTPGQGLQFLFEYFSETQRNKGNFPGRFSGRQFSNSRSEMNVSTLELGDSALYLCASSLRGQGDHYEQYFGPGTRLTVT.

The CDR3 here is CATSRDKYIGYGYTF. The CDR3 region has the DNA TGTGCCACCAGCAGAGATAAGTACATTGGCTATGGCTACACCTTC. The V gene is TRBV15, the J gene TRBJ1-2; the D is unclear. From germline, CDR1 is LNHNV and CDR2 YYDKDF (reference sequence). The V and J ends lost 0 bases and 4 bases respectively, with 12 bases between them. The CDR3 covers 15 residues.

The chain carries TRBV2 and TRBJ1-2; 9 bases are a match to TRBD1. This CDR3 has 13 residues. With V trimmed by 6 bases and J by 4 bases, 3 bases remained unmatched. The germline V gene has CDR1 SNHLY and CDR2 FYNNEI. CDR3 in amino acids: CASRPGQGYGYTF. For the CDR3, the DNA is TGTGCCAGCAGACCGGGACAGGGCTATGGCTACACCTTC. Variable domain in full (rest from reference TRBV2 and TRBJ1-2): EPEVTQTPSHQVTQMGQEVILRCVPISNHLYFYWYRQILGQKVEFLVSFYNNEISEKSEIFDDQFSVERPDGSNFTLKIRSTKLEDSAMYFCASRPGQGYGYTFGSGTRLTVV.

The gene calls are TRBV5-4 and TRBJ1-2; D perhaps matches TRBD1 (5 bases). Deletions cut 7 bases from V and 3 bases from J, with 16 bases between. Looked up from germline, CDR1 is SGHNT and CDR2 is YYREEE (reference sequence). The CDR3 length is 14 residues. CDR3 nucleotides: TGTGCCAGCGGCAGGGTATTGGGCGACTATGGCTACACCTTC. Translation: CASGRVLGDYGYTF.

This chain connects TRBV19 to TRBJ1-5; 8 bases map to TRBD1. The length of the CDR3 is 18 residues. J lost 6 bases, V lost 5 bases, and 18 bases had no gene match. Germline V gene sequence: CDR1 LNHDA, CDR2 SQIVND (reference sequence). The CDR3 here is CASSARGSSTGGGQPQHF. CDR3 nucleotides: TGTGCCAGTAGTGCCCGGGGATCGTCTACAGGGGGGGGTCAGCCCCAGCATTTT.

The chain is built from TRBV7-6 and TRBJ2-4; 8 bases are shared with TRBD2. The CDR3 runs to 14 residues. Germline lookup yields CDR1 SGHVS and CDR2 FNYEAQ. The V gene end was trimmed by 5 bases and the J gene end by 8 bases; junction bases not matched to a gene: 8. CDR3 coding DNA: TGTGCCAGCAGCCTTCGGGGGGGCTGGGACATTCAGTACTTC. Protein: CASSLRGGWDIQYF.

The chain is built from TRBV4-1 and TRBJ2-1; 7 bases map to TRBD2. The CDR3 has 16 amino acids. From germline, CDR1 is MGHRA and CDR2 YSYEKL. V dropped 4 bases and J dropped 8; count of bases not matched to a gene: 14. The CDR3 DNA reads as TGCGCCAGCAGCCCGGTTGGCCTAGCGGTGGTGGATGAGCAGTTCTTC. Its protein product is CASSPVGLAVVDEQFF.

The chain recombines TRBV5-1 with TRBJ1-3; D gene unclear. CDR3 length equals 14 residues. Trimming removed 2 bases from V and 4 bases from J, with 10 bases in between. Germline V gene data show CDR1 as SGHRS and CDR2 as YFSETQ. CDR3 amino acids: CASSFGELGNTIYF. The CDR3 DNA follows: TGCGCCAGCAGCTTCGGGGAATTGGGAAACACCATATATTTT.

The chain is built from TRBV11-2 and TRBJ1-2; D is unclear. The CDR3 covers 14 residues. Trimming took 3 bases from V and 8 from J, leaving 16 bases between them. Germline lookup yields CDR1 SGHAT and CDR2 FQNNGV. CDR3 nucleotide sequence: TGTGCCAGCAGCTTCGGCGGCGGGCCCAGCGGCTACACCTTC. Its translation is CASSFGGGPSGYTF.

Comment on this clone: At one boundary the junction diverges from the germline segment, which might be a read error. This chain joins TRBV5-1 and TRBJ2-2; maybe TRBD2 (5 bases). The germline V gene has CDR1 SGHRS and CDR2 YFSETQ. The CDR3 sequence is 15 residues long. As DNA, the CDR3 is TGCGCCAGCAGCTTGGCGCAGAGGAACACCGGGGAGCTGCTTTTT. Amino acid sequence: CASSLAQRNTGELLF.

V and J are TRBV7-8 and TRBJ2-3; 11 nucleotides line up with TRBD2. The junction had 10 bases not matched to a gene; V was cut back by 5 bases and J by 0 bases. This CDR3 contains 18 residues. Germline loops: CDR1 SGHVS, CDR2 FQNEAQ. CDR3 sequence: CASSPGLAGGLSTDTQYF. Written as DNA, the CDR3 is TGTGCCAGCAGCCCCGGCCTAGCGGGGGGCCTTAGCACAGATACGCAGTATTTT.

This chain uses TRBV27 with TRBJ2-7; 8 bases map to TRBD1. Trimming took 4 bases from V and 6 from J; bases not matched to a gene: 8. The CDR3 has 14 amino acids. From germline, CDR1 is MNHEY and CDR2 SMNVEV (reference sequence). CDR3 region: CASSSTGAFAEQYF. CDR3 bases: TGTGCCAGCAGTTCGACAGGGGCGTTCGCCGAGCAGTACTTC.

The CDR3 DNA reads as TGCAGCGTTCGGAGGCCGGGGACTGAAGCTTTCTTT. Translation: CSVRRPGTEAFF. The chain has TRBV29-1 and TRBJ1-1; unclear D gene. This CDR3 has 12 amino acids. The V end was cut by 5 bases, the J end by 5 bases, with 12 bases between. CDR1 is SQVTM, CDR2 ANQGSEA, per germline.

The chain carries TRBV28 and TRBJ1-2, with TRBD1 as a possible D gene (6 bases). Between the trimmed V and J ends, which lost 4 bases and 4 bases, there was a span of 16 bases. The CDR3 covers 15 residues. The germline CDR1 and CDR2 sequences are MDHEN and SYDVKM. The CDR3 DNA reads as TGTGCCAGCAGTTCGCGGGGGCAGGAAGGCTATGGCTACACCTTC. Translated, it gives CASSSRGQEGYGYTF.

The chain combines TRBV5-1 with TRBJ2-2; tentatively, D is TRBD1 (6 bases). Per germline, CDR1 SGHRS and CDR2 YFSETQ. The V end lost 2 bases, the J end lost 3 bases, and 8 bases lay between the germline ends. The CDR3 is made up of 14 amino acids. CDR3 sequence: CASSLQGYTGELFF. The CDR3 DNA reads TGCGCCAGCAGCTTACAGGGTTACACCGGGGAGCTGTTTTTT. The full variable domain, with the rest looked up from reference TRBV5-1 and TRBJ2-2, is KAGVTQTPRYLIKTRGQQVTLSCSPISGHRSVSWYQQTPGQGLQFLFEYFSETQRNKGNFPGRFSGRQFSNSRSEMNVSTLELGDSALYLCASSLQGYTGELFFGEGSRLTVL.

The DNA for the CDR3 is TGTGCCATCAGTGATCGGGTGAGCTCCTACAATGAGCAGTTCTTC. Translation: CAISDRVSSYNEQFF. This chain links TRBV10-3 with TRBJ2-1; D not certain. The ends were cut back, 3 bases at V and 0 bases at J, with 9 bases in the middle. From germline, CDR1 is ENHRY and CDR2 SYGVKD. This CDR3 has 15 residues.

The chain is built from TRBV4-2 and TRBJ2-7; no firm D call. V was clipped by 0 bases and J by 0 bases, with 9 bases between them. The CDR3 is made up of 15 amino acids. The germline gives CDR1 LGHNA, CDR2 YNFKEQ. Here the CDR3 reads CASSQDPRSSYEQYF. The CDR3 DNA sequence: TGTGCCAGCAGCCAAGACCCCCGGAGCTCCTACGAGCAGTACTTC.

This chain joins TRBV5-1 and TRBJ2-1, with 16 bases aligning to TRBD2. The CDR3 totals 21 residues. Germline CDR1 reads SGHRS; CDR2 reads YFSETQ. With 1 base clipped from V and 8 bases from J, the junction kept 18 bases outside the gene matches. The CDR3 DNA follows: TGCGCCAGCAGCTTGACAAGCACACCCGGGACTAGCGGGAGGGGAGGGGATGAGCAGTTCTTC. It encodes CASSLTSTPGTSGRGGDEQFF.